The subject of this entry is one T cell receptor beta chain. The sample originates from a study of blood T cell repertoires in COVID-19. Germline CDR1 is SGHNT and CDR2 is YYREEE (reference sequence). V gave up 4 bases and J gave up 6 bases, with 14 bases separating them. The length of the CDR3 is 14 residues. TCRdb keeps only in-frame clones here, not all; method: immunoSEQ multiplex PCR. The table records 68,000 or so clones, around 86% of them present only once. This chain joins TRBV5-4 and TRBJ1-3; weak D call: TRBD1 (6 bases). The sequence derives from a man aged 50 to 59 with active COVID-19. The sequenced material came from peripheral blood. CDR3 amino acids: CASSPGGAENTIYF. Written as DNA, the CDR3 is TGTGCCAGCAGCCCGGGGGGGGCTGAAAACACCATATATTTT.